This TCR beta chain was documented in a study of CD4+ T cells in melanoma. Study-wide points: CD8+ T cell, macrophage and B cell function reportedly correlated with neoantigen-specific CD4+ T cells. Neoantigen-specific CD4+ T cells in melanoma reportedly had diverse differentiation states.

Here immunoSEQ multiplex PCR was the method, and the copy in TCRdb shows in-frame clones only, minus some. Of about 140,000 clones listed, about nine tenths are singletons. This CDR3 contains 11 residues. CDR1 and CDR2 (germline): SEHNR, FQNEAQ (reference sequence). V was clipped by 6 bases and J by 7 bases, with 7 bases between them. Details on this clone: Antigen: not known.

This sequence joins TRBV7-9 and TRBJ2-1; unclear D gene. This sequence was found in a human donor with melanoma. The CDR3 bases are TGTGCCAGCAGAGCCGATAATGAGCAGTTCTTC. Its translation is CASRADNEQFF.